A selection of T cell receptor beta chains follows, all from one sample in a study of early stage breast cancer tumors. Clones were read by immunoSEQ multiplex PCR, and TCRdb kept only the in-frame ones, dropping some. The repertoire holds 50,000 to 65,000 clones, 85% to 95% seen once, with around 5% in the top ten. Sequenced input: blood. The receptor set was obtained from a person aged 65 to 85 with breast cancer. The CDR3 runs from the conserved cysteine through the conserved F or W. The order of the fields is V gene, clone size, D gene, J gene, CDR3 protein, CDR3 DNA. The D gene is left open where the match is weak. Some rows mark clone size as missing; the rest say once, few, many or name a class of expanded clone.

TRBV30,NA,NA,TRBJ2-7,CAWRRSYEQYF,TGTGCCTGGAGACGCTCCTACGAGCAGTACTTC
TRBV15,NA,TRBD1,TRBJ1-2,CATSRSIGGQPNYGYTF,TGTGCCACCAGCAGATCAATCGGGGGACAGCCTAACTATGGCTACACCTTC
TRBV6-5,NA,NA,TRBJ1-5,CASSYSRQPGEPQHF,TGTGCCAGCAGTTACTCGAGACAGCCAGGGGAGCCCCAGCATTTT
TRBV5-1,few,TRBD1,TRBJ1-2,CASSPGQGVGYTF,TGCGCCAGCAGCCCAGGGCAGGGGGTTGGCTACACCTTC
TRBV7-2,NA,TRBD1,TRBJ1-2,CASSSPGTGDYGYTF,TGTGCCAGCAGCTCCCCCGGGACAGGGGACTATGGCTACACCTTC
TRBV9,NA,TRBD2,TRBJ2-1,CASSEGLAGPPYNEQFF,TGTGCCAGCAGCGAGGGACTAGCGGGGCCACCCTACAATGAGCAGTTCTTC
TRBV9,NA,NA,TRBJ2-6,CASSVTATPFSGANVPTF,TGTGCCAGCAGCGTAACAGCAACGCCTTTCTCTGGGGCCAACGTCCCGACTTTC
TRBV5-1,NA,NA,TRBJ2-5,CASSLGAYLPQETQYF,TGCGCCAGCAGTCTAGGGGCTTACCTTCCCCAAGAGACCCAGTACTTC
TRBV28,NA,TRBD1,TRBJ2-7,CASSSPGTGLSYEQYF,TGTGCCAGCAGTTCCCCCGGGACAGGACTTTCCTACGAGCAGTACTTC
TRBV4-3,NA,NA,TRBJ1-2,CASSQEAGDDGYTF,TGCGCCAGCAGCCAAGAAGCAGGGGATGATGGCTACACCTTC
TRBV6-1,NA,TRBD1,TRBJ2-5,CASGDREETQYF,TGTGCCAGCGGGGACAGGGAAGAGACCCAGTACTTC
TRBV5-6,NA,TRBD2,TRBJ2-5,CASSLVGSGFQETQYF,TGTGCCAGCAGCTTGGTCGGTAGCGGGTTCCAAGAGACCCAGTACTTC
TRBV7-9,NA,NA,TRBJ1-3,CASSFGTSSWGNTIYF,TGTGCCAGCAGCTTCGGGACTTCAAGCTGGGGAAACACCATATATTTT
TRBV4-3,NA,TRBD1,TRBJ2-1,CASSQVQGAGAYNEQFF,TGCGCCAGCAGCCAAGTACAGGGGGCGGGAGCCTACAATGAGCAGTTCTTC
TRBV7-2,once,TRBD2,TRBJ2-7,CASSLAAGGLGYEQYF,TGTGCCAGCAGCTTAGCAGCGGGGGGGCTTGGGTACGAGCAGTACTTC
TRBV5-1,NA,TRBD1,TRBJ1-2,CASSPRTGSNYGYTF,TGCGCCAGCAGCCCTCGGACAGGGTCTAACTATGGCTACACCTTC
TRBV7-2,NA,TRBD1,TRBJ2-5,CASSSGQGGETQYF,TGTGCCAGCAGCTCGGGACAGGGTGGGGAGACCCAGTACTTC
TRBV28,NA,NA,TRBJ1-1,CASSPGGGITEAFF,TGTGCCAGCAGTCCCGGCGGGGGGATCACTGAAGCTTTCTTT
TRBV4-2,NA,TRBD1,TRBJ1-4,CASSQVEQGDEKLFF,TGTGCCAGCAGCCAAGTGGAACAGGGGGATGAAAAACTGTTTTTT
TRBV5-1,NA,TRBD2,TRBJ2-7,CASSLWGTGTSGRNEQYF,TGCGCCAGCAGCTTGTGGGGAACCGGGACTAGCGGGAGAAACGAGCAGTACTTC
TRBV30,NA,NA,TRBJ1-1,CASRKGPLGAFF,TGTGCCTCGCGTAAAGGCCCCCTAGGAGCTTTCTTT
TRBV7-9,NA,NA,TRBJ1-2,CASSRFAGPVGGDTF,TGTGCCAGCAGCCGCTTTGCGGGCCCGGTTGGCGGTGACACCTTC
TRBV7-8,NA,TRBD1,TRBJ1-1,CASSLSGTGVMTEAFF,TGTGCCAGCAGCTTATCCGGGACAGGGGTGATGACTGAAGCTTTCTTT
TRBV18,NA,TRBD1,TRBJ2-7,CASSFPGQGPYEQYF,TGTGCCAGCTCATTTCCGGGACAGGGCCCCTACGAGCAGTACTTC
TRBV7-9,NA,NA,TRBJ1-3,CASSAASGNTIYF,TGTGCCAGCAGCGCCGCGAGTGGAAACACCATATATTTT
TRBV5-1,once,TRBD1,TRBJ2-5,CASSGLGTGGETQYF,TGCGCCAGCAGCGGGCTAGGGACAGGTGGGGAGACCCAGTACTTC
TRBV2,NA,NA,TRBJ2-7,CASSEARGGYEQYF,TGTGCCAGCAGTGAAGCGAGGGGGGGCTACGAGCAGTACTTC
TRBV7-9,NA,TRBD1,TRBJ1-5,CASSSTGGNQPQHF,TGTGCCAGCAGCTCGACAGGGGGCAATCAGCCCCAGCATTTT
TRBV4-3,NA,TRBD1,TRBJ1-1,CASSPGTGGVDTEAFF,TGCGCCAGCAGCCCCGGGACAGGGGGCGTCGACACTGAAGCTTTCTTT
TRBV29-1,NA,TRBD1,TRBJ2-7,CSVEEGQGAHEQYF,TGCAGCGTTGAAGAGGGACAGGGGGCCCACGAGCAGTACTTC